This T cell receptor (beta chain) was sequenced during a study of CD8 T cells in ankylosing spondylitis. Study-level findings and limits: In the blood and synovial fluid of reactive arthritis, some motif variants had been previously reported.

This clonotype was detected ten times or more. Its antigen is unknown. Germline-derived CDR1 and CDR2 are SGHRS and YFSETQ. V was trimmed by 1 base and J by 2 bases, leaving 13 bases between them. CDR3 length equals 16 residues. MiXCR, run by TCRdb on the 5' RACE reads, gives a single entry per CDR3 protein. There are some 250,000 distinct CDR3 sequences in the sample; around 10% occur only once, and around 7% lies in the top ten. Sample: blood, either unsorted or a sorted T cell fraction (not recorded which). The receptor's source is a male donor with ankylosing spondylitis or in good health (not recorded which). The chain carries TRBV5-1 and TRBJ2-1, with D uncertain. DNA of the CDR3: TGCGCCAGCAGCTTGCGGCCTCTGACCCCCTACAATGAGCAGTTCTTC. Its protein is CASSLRPLTPYNEQFF. The variable domain in full, completed from reference TRBV5-1 and TRBJ2-1, reads KAGVTQTPRYLIKTRGQQVTLSCSPISGHRSVSWYQQTPGQGLQFLFEYFSETQRNKGNFPGRFSGRQFSNSRSEMNVSTLELGDSALYLCASSLRPLTPYNEQFFGPGTRLTVL.